This TCR beta chain originates from a study of T cells in Graves' hyperthyroidism and ophthalmopathy. This clonotype was seen more than once but under ten times. Amplified TCR beta CDR3 regions came from RNA transcripts. The study used the HTBI primer set for a first-round RT-PCR of the TCR CDR3. TCRdb passed the multiplex PCR reads through MiXCR, listing each CDR3 protein once. The sample has under 350,000 distinct CDR3 sequences; roughly 21% are singletons. V was shortened by 5 bases and J by 2 bases, with 12 bases between the two germline ends. The length of the CDR3 is 14 residues. Germline values: CDR1 SEHNR, CDR2 FQNEAQ (reference sequence). Clinical symptoms, serum thyroxine, TRAb, thyroid ultrasound and orbital computed tomography informed diagnoses.

This chain joins TRBV7-9 and TRBJ1-2; maybe TRBD1 (6 bases). This receptor was identified in a woman between 45 and 65 years old with Graves' hyperthyroidism. Sequencing input: blood. Here the CDR3 reads CASSGKGQNYGYTF. The CDR3 DNA sequence: TGTGCCAGCAGCGGCAAAGGACAGAACTATGGCTACACCTTC.